This T cell receptor (beta chain) appears in the sequencing data of a study of T cell repertoires in cytomegalovirus infection. Study summary: In public TCR beta signatures, there were indications of both CMV infection and matching HLA type.

As regards this clonotype: Its specificity is not known.

The V end was cut by 0 bases, the J end by 3 bases, with 15 bases between. There are 17 residues in the CDR3. The germline V gene has CDR1 MGHRA and CDR2 YSYEKL. Broader study findings: Clonotype analysis showed dominance of the ex vivo response by HLA-C-restricted CMV-specific TCR beta clonotypes. Identification of carriers of CMV plus the relevant HLA was achieved through cumulative public TCR beta family frequency.

Each CDR3 protein is one row after TCRdb ran MiXCR on the reads. Seen here are about 680,000 distinct CDR3 sequences, roughly 26% observed once, and the top ten hold less than 9.5%. Specimen: CD8+ T cells from PBMCs. The chain carries TRBV4-1 and TRBJ2-1; D gene uncertain. The receptor comes from a human donor in good health (CMV status not recorded). Some clones in this sample may be carry-over from other donors' samples. The CDR3: CASSQDRAQQIYNEQFF. The CDR3 nucleotides read TGCGCCAGCAGCCAAGATCGGGCACAACAAATCTACAATGAGCAGTTCTTC.